This T cell receptor (beta chain) was sequenced during a study of radiation and T cells in renal cell carcinoma. Time point given: baseline pretreatment blood. As to treatment: 15 Gy SBRT to primary tumor, nephrectomy 4 weeks later. The tumor was a clear cell renal cell carcinoma. Measured with immunoSEQ multiplex PCR; TCRdb has only the in-frame clones, and not every one. This table holds just over 95,000 clones, approximately 86% found once. Germline V gene data show CDR1 as SEHNR and CDR2 as FQNEAQ (reference sequence). CDR3 length equals 13 residues. V shed 6 bases and J shed 8 bases, with 16 bases lying between them.

The clonotype originates from a middle-aged man with renal cell carcinoma. Specimen: blood, collected from a patient whose treatment included radiotherapy and nephrectomy. The V and J genes are TRBV7-9 and TRBJ1-2, with D maybe TRBD1 (5 bases). This chain's CDR3 is CASRVQGSEGYTF. CDR3 in DNA: TGTGCCAGCAGGGTCCAGGGATCGGAAGGCTACACCTTC.